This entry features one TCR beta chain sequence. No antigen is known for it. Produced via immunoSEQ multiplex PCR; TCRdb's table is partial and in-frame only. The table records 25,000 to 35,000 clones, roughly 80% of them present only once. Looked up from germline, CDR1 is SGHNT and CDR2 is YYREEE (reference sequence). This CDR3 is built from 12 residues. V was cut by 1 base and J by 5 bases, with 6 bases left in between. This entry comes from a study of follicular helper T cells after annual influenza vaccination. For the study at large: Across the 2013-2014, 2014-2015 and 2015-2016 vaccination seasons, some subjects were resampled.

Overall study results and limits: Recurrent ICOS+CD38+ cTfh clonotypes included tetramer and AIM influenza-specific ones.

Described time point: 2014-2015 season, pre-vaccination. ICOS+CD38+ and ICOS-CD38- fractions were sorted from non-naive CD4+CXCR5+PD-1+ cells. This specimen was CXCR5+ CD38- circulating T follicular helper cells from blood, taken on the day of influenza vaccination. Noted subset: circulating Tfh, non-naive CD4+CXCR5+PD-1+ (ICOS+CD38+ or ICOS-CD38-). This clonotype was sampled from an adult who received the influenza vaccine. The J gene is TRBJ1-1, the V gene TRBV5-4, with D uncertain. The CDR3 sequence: CASSLRRTEAFF. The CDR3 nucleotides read TGTGCCAGCAGCTTGAGGAGAACTGAAGCTTTCTTT.